Presented here are 4 T cell receptor beta chains from one specimen sequenced in a study of CD8 T cells in ankylosing spondylitis. TCRdb processed the 5' RACE reads anew with MiXCR; each CDR3 protein has one entry. The repertoire holds approximately 350,000 distinct CDR3 sequences, with 20% as singletons. Specimen: blood, either unsorted or a sorted T cell fraction (not recorded which). These receptor sequences come from a male donor with ankylosing spondylitis or in good health (not recorded which).

This clonotype was recorded a few times. This chain connects TRBV6-1 to TRBJ2-7; 12 bases line up with TRBD2. CDR1 MNHNS and CDR2 SASEGT come from the germline V gene. This CDR3 is built from 15 residues. Trimming at V came to 2 bases and at J to 2 bases, leaving 1 base not matched to a gene. CDR3 protein: CASSESSGGAYEQYF. The CDR3 DNA reads as TGTGCCAGCAGTGAATCTAGCGGGGGGGCCTACGAGCAGTACTTC.

The chain uses TRBV9 and TRBJ2-3, with D perhaps TRBD2 (6 bases). Germline loops: CDR1 SGDLS, CDR2 YYNGEE. Deletions cut 0 bases from V and 2 bases from J, with 16 bases between. The CDR3 contains 17 residues. Written as DNA, the CDR3 is TGTGCCAGCAGCGTAGAGGGCGGGGTGCTTGACACAGATACGCAGTATTTT. Translation: CASSVEGGVLDTDTQYF. Supplemented by reference TRBV9 and TRBJ2-3, the full variable domain reads DSGVTQTPKHLITATGQRVTLRCSPRSGDLSVYWYQQSLDQGLQFLIQYYNGEERAKGNILERFSAQQFPDLHSELNLSSLELGDSALYFCASSVEGGVLDTDTQYFGPGTRLTVL.

This clonotype showed up just a few times. The gene calls are TRBV20-1 and TRBJ1-1; 9 positions match TRBD1. With 0 bases clipped from V and 1 base from J, the junction kept 6 bases outside the gene matches. The CDR3 sequence is 16 residues long. From germline, CDR1 is DFQATT and CDR2 SNEGSKA (reference sequence). The chain's CDR3 is CSARDTDRGTNTEAFF. Here the CDR3 DNA reads TGCAGTGCTAGAGATACGGACAGGGGAACGAACACTGAAGCTTTCTTT.

The V call is TRBV7-6, the J call TRBJ2-7, with 7 bases identical to TRBD1. Germline CDR1 reads SGHVS; CDR2 reads FNYEAQ. The J segment lost 1 base and the V segment lost 0 bases, leaving 6 bases of the junction unmatched. The CDR3 extends over 16 amino acids. The CDR3 nucleotides read TGTGCCAGCAGCTTAGCGCGAGACAGGGAATCCTACGAGCAGTACTTC. This codes for CASSLARDRESYEQYF.